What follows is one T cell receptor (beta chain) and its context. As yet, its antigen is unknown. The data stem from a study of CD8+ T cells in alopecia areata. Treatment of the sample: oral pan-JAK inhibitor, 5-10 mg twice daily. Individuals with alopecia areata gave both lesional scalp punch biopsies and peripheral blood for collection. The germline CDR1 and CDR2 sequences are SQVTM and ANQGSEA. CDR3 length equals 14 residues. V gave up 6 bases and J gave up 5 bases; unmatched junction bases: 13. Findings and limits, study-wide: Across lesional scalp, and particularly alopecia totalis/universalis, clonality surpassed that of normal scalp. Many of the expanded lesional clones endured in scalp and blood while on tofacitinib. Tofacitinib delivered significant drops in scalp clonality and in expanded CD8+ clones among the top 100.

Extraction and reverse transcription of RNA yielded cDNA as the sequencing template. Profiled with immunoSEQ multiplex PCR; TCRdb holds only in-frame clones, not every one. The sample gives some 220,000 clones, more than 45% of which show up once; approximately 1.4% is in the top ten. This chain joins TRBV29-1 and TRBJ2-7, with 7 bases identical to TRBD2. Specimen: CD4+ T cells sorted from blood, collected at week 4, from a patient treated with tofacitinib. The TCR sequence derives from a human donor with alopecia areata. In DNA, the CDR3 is TGCAGCGTCCGGGGGAGGGGACCCGTGGACGAGCAGTACTTC. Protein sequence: CSVRGRGPVDEQYF.